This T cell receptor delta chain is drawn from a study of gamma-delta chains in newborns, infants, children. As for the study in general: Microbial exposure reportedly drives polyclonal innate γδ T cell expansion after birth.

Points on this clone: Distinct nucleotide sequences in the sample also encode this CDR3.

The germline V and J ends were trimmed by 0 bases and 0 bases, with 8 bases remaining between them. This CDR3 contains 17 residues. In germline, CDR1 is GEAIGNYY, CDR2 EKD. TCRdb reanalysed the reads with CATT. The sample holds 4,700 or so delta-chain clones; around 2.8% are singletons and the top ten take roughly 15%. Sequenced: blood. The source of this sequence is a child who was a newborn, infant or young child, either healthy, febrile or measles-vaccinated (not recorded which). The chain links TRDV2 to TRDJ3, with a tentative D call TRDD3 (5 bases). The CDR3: CACDTGGRSWDTRQMFF. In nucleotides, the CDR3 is TGTGCCTGTGACACCGGGGGTCGCTCCTGGGACACCCGACAGATGTTTTTC.